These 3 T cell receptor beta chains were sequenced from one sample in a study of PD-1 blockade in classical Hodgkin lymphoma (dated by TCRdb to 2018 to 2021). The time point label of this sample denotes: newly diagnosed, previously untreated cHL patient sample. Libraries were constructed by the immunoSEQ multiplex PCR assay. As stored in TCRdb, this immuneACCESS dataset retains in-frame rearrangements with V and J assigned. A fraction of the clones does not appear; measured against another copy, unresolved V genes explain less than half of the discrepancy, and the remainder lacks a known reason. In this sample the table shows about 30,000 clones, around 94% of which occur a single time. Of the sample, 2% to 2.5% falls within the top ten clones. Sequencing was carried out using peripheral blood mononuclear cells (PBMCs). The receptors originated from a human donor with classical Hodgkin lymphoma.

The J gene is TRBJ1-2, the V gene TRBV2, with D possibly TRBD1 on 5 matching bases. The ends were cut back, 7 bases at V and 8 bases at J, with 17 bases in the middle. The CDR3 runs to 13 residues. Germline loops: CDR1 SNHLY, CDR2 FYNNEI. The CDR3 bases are TGTGCCAGCACTGAGGGGTCTTCAAGGGGCTACACCTTC. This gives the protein CASTEGSSRGYTF.

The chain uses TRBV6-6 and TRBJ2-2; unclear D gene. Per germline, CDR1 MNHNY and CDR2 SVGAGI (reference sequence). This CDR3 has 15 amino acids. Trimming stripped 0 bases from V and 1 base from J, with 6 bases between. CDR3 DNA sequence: TGTGCCAGCAGTTACTCCAGACAGAACACCGGGGAGCTGTTTTTT. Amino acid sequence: CASSYSRQNTGELFF.

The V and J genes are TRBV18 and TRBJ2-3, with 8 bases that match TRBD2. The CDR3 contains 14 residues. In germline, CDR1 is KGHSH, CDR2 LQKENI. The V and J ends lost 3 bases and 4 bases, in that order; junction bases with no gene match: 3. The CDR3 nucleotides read TGTGCCAGCTCACCGGGACTAGTCGCAGATACGCAGTATTTT. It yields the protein CASSPGLVADTQYF.